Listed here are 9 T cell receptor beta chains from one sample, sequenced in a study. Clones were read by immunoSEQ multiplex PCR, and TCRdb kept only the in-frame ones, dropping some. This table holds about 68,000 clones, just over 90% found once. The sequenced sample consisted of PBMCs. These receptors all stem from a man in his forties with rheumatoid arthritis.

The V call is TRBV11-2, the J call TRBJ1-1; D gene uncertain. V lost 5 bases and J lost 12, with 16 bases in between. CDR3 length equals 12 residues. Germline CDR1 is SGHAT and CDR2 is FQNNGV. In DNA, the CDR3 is TGTGCCAGCAGCCTACTTACCACGGGGACTTTCTTT. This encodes CASSLLTTGTFF.

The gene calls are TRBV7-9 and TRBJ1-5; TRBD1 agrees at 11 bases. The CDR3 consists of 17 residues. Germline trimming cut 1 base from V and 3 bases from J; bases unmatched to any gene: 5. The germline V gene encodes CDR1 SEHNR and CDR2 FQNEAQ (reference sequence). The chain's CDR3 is CASSLGRTGGLNQPQHF. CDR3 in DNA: TGTGCCAGCAGCTTAGGGAGGACAGGGGGCCTCAATCAGCCCCAGCATTTT.

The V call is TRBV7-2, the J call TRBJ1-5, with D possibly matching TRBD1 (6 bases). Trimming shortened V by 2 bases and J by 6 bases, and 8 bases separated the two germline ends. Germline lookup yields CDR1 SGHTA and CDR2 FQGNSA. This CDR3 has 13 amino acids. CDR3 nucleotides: TGTGCCAGCAGCTTAAACAGGGTTCAGCCCCAGCATTTT. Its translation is CASSLNRVQPQHF.

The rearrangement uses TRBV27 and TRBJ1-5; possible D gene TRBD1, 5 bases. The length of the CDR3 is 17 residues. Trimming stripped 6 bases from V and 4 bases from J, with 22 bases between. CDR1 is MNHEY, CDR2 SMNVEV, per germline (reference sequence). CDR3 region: CASRATALTGPNQPQHF. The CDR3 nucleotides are TGTGCCAGCAGAGCAACCGCCCTGACGGGACCTAATCAGCCCCAGCATTTT.

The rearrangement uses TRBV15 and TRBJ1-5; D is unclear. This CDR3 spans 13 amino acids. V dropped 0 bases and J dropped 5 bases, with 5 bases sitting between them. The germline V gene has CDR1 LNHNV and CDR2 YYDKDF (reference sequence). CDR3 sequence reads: CATSREGYQPQHF. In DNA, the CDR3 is TGTGCCACCAGCAGAGAGGGATATCAGCCCCAGCATTTT.

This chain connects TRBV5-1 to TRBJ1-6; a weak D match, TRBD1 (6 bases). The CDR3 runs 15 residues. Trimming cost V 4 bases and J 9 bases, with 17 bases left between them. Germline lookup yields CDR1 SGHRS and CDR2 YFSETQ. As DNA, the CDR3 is TGCGCCAGCAGCACGACGTCGGGGGCTGGTTCACCCCTCCACTTT. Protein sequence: CASSTTSGAGSPLHF.

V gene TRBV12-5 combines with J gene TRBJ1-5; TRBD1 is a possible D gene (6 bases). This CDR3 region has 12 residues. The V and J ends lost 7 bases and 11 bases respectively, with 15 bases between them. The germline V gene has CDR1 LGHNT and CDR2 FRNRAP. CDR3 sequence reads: CASASEWTAQHF. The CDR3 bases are TGTGCTAGTGCCTCTGAGTGGACAGCCCAGCATTTT.

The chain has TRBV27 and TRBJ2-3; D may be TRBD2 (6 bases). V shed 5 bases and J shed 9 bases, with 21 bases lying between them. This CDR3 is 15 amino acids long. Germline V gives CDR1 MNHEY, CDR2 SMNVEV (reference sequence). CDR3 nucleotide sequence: TGTGCCAGCAGTCTGCGGGGACTTCCCCAGTCCACGCAGTATTTT. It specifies CASSLRGLPQSTQYF.

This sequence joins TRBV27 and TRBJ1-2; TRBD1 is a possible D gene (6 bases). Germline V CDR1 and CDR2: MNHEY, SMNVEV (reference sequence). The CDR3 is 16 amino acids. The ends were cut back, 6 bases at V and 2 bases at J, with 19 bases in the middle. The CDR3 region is CASSQGNRANNYGYTF. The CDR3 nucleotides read TGTGCCAGCAGCCAGGGGAACAGGGCGAACAACTATGGCTACACCTTC.